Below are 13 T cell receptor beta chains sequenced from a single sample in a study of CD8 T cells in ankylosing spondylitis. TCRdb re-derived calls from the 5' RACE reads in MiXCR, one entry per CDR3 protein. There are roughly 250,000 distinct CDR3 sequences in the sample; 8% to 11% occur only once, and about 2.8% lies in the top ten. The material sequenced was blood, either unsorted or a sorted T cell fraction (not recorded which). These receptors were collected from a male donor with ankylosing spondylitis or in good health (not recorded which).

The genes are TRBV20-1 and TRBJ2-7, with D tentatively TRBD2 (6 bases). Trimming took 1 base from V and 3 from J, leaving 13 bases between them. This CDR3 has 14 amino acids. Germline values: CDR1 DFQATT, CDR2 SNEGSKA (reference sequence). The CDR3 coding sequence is TGCAGTGCTAGAGTGGGCGGGGTGAACTACGAGCAGTACTTC. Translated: CSARVGGVNYEQYF.

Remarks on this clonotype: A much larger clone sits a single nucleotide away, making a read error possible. The CDR3 bases are TGTGCCTGGAGTGTACGCTGGCCAGGGGACACCGGGGAGCTGTTTTTT. Encoded protein: CAWSVRWPGDTGELFF. The chain links TRBV30 to TRBJ2-2; tentative D call: TRBD1 (6 bases). Germline V gene sequence: CDR1 GTSNPN, CDR2 SVGIG (reference sequence). Trimming cost V 0 bases and J 3 bases, with 14 bases left between them. The CDR3 spans 16 residues.

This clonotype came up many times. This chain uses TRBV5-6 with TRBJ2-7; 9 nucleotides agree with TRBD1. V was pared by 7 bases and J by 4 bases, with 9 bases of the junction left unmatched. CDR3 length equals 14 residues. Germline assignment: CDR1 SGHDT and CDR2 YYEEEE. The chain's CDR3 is CASARDRVTYEQYF. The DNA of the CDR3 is TGTGCCAGCGCCCGGGACAGGGTAACGTACGAGCAGTACTTC.

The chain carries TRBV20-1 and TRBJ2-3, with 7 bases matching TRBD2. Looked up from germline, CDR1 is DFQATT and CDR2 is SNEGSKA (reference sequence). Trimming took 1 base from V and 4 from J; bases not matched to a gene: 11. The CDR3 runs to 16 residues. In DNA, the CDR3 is TGCAGTGCTAGAGGCCCCGGACTAGGCACCGCAGATACGCAGTATTTT. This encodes CSARGPGLGTADTQYF.

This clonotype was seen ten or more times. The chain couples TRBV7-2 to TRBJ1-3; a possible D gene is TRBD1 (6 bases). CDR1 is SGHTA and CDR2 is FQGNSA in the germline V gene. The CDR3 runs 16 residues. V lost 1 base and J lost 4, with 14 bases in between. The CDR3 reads CASSLDRGAQGNTIYF. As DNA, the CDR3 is TGTGCCAGCAGCTTAGACCGGGGGGCGCAAGGAAACACCATATATTTT.

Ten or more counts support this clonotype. The CDR3 here is CSARDTGAMDGYTF. Here the CDR3 DNA reads TGCAGTGCTAGAGATACAGGGGCGATGGATGGCTACACCTTC. The chain links TRBV20-1 to TRBJ1-2; 7 nucleotides line up with TRBD1. Germline V lookup: CDR1 DFQATT, CDR2 SNEGSKA (reference sequence). This CDR3 contains 14 residues. Trimming took 0 bases from V and 6 from J; bases not matched to a gene: 7.

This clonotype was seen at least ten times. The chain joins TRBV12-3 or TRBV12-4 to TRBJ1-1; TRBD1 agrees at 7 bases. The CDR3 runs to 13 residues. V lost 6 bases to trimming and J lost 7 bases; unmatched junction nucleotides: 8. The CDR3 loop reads CASRSKTGREAFF. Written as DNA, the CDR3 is TGTGCCAGCAGATCTAAGACAGGGCGTGAAGCTTTCTTT.

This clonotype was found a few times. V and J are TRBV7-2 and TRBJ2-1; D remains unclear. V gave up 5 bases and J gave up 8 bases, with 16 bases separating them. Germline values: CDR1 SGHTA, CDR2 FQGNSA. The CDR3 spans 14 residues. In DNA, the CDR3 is TGTGCCAGCAGCCCACTACAGTTTTCCCATGAGCAGTTCTTC. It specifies CASSPLQFSHEQFF.

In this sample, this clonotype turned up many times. The CDR3 reads CASSPRTRDTQYF. The CDR3 nucleotides read TGTGCCAGCAGTCCCCGGACGAGAGATACGCAGTATTTT. This sequence joins TRBV12-3 or TRBV12-4 and TRBJ2-3; D is undetermined. The V end lost 5 bases, the J end lost 5 bases, and 11 bases lay between the germline ends. The CDR3 covers 13 residues.

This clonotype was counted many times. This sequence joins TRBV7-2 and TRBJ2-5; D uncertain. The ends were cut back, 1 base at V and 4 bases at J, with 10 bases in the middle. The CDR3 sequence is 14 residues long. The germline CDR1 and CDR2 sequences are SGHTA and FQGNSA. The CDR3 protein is CASSLVGSRETQYF. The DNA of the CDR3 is TGTGCCAGCAGCTTAGTGGGTAGCAGAGAGACCCAGTACTTC. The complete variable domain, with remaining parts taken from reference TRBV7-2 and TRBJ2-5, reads GAGVSQSPSNKVTEKGKDVELRCDPISGHTALYWYRQSLGQGLEFLIYFQGNSAPDKSGLPSDRFSAERTGGSVSTLTIQRTQQEDSAVYLCASSLVGSRETQYFGPGTRLLVL.

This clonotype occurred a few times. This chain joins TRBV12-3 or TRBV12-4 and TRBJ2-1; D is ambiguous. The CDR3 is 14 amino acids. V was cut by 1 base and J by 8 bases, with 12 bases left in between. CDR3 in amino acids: CASSLGTGPYEQFF. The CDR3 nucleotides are TGTGCCAGCAGTTTAGGTACCGGGCCCTATGAGCAGTTCTTC.

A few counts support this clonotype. The DNA for the CDR3 is TGTGCCAGCAGGGATAGCGGGAGCACCGGGGAGCTGTTTTTT. Residues: CASRDSGSTGELFF. The J gene is TRBJ2-2, the V gene TRBV2; 9 positions match TRBD2. V was clipped by 6 bases and J by 4 bases; unmatched bases: 3. The CDR3 is 14 amino acids. The V gene's germline CDR1 is SNHLY and CDR2 FYNNEI.

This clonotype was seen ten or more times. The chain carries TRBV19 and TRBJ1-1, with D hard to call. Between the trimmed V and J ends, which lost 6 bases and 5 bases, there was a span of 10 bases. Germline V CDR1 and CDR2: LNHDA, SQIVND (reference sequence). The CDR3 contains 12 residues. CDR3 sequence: CASRWGRTEAFF. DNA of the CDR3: TGTGCCAGTAGGTGGGGAAGGACTGAAGCTTTCTTT.